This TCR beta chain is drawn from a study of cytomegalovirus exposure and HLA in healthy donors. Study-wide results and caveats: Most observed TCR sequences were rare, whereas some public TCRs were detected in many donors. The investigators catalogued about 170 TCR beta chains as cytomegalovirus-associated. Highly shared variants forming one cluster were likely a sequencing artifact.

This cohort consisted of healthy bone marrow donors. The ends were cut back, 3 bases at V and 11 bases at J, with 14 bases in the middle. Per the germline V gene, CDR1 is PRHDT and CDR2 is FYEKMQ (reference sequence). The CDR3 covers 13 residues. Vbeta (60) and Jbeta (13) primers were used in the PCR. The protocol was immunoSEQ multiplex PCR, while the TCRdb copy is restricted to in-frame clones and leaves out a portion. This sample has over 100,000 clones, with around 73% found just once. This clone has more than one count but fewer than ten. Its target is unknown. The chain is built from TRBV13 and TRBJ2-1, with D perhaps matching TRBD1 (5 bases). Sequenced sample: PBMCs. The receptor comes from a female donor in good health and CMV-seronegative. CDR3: CASSLDRQPKQFF. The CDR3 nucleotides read TGTGCCAGCAGCTTGGATAGACAGCCCAAGCAGTTCTTC.